This entry is about one TCR beta chain. Antigen specificity is unknown. This entry comes from a study of T cell repertoires in ileal Crohn's disease. In germline, CDR1 is SQVTM, CDR2 ANQGSEA. The CDR3 sequence is 14 residues long. Trimming removed 4 bases from V and 1 base from J; junction bases left unmatched: 5. Regarding the study as a whole: Every patient over 26.8% clonality showed endoscopic recurrence.

The time point: neoterminal ileum biopsy at postoperative endoscopy, about 6 months after surgery. TCRB immunosequencing input was roughly 530 nanograms of biopsy DNA per sample. Using immunoSEQ multiplex PCR, the repertoire was profiled, and TCRdb retains in-frame clones only, with some absent. This repertoire shows over 10,000 clones, about 77% found once; its top ten account for 4.5%. This TCR derives from an adult with Crohn's disease. This sequence joins TRBV29-1 and TRBJ2-3; 7 bases agree with TRBD2. The specimen was ileal tissue. CDR3 region: CSVGGAGRTDTQYF. As DNA, the CDR3 is TGCAGCGTTGGTGGAGCGGGACGCACAGATACGCAGTATTTT.